This T cell receptor beta chain was retrieved from a study of blood T cell repertoires in COVID-19. Study-wide context: Sample material is recorded as cDNA or gDNA derived from T cells, B-cell-depleted T cells, or PBMCs.

This clone is a singleton in its sample. In the source study's methods: For nucleated cells, counts were estimated from reference gene primer amplification. Generated by immunoSEQ multiplex PCR, the TCRdb table keeps only in-frame clones and is missing some. D and trimming were read from the DNA, whereas the V and J calls and clone size are those reported in that table. Found here are approximately 170,000 clones, just over 90% of them singletons; the top ten hold about 4.9%. This CDR3 comprises 15 residues. Trimming stripped 6 bases from V and 5 bases from J, with 19 bases between. Germline V lookup: CDR1 SQVTM, CDR2 ANQGSEA.

This sequence originates from a man between 18 and 35 years old with COVID-19, enrolled during active disease. The chain is built from TRBV29-1 and TRBJ2-2; maybe TRBD2 (5 bases). Sequencing input: peripheral blood. As DNA, the CDR3 is TGCAGCGTGAACTTCCCGGACTCGGGTACCGGGGAGCTGTTTTTT. This translates into CSVNFPDSGTGELFF.